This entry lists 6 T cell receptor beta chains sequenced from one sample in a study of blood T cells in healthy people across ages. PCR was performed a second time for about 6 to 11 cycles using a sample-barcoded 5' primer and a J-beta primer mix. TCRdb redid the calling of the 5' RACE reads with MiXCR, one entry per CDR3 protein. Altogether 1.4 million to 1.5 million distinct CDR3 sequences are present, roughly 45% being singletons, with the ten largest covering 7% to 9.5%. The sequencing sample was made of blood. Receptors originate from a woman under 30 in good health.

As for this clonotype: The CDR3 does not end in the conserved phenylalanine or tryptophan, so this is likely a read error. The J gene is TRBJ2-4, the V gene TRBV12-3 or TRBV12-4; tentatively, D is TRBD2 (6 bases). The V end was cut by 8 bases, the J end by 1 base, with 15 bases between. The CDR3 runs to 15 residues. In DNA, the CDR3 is TGTGCCAGCTCCCAGGGAGGACTTGCCAAAAACATTCAGTACTTA. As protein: CASSQGGLAKNIQYL.

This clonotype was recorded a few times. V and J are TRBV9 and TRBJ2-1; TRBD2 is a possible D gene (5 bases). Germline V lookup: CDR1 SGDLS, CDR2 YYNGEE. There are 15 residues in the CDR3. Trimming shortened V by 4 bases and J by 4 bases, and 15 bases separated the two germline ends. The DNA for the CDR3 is TGTGCCAGCAGCTCCCGGCTAGCTCTGTACAATGAGCAGTTCTTC. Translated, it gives CASSSRLALYNEQFF.

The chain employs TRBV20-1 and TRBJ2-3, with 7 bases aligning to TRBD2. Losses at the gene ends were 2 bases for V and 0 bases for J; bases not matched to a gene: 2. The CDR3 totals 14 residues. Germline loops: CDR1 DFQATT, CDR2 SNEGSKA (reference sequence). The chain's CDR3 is CSARWGGSTDTQYF. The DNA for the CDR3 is TGCAGTGCTAGATGGGGGGGGAGCACAGATACGCAGTATTTT.

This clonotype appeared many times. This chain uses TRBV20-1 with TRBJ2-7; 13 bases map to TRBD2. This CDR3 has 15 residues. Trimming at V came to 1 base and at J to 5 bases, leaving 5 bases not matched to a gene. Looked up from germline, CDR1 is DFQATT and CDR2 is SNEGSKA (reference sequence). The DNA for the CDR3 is TGCAGTGCTAGAGCTACTAGCGGGGGGGCCCACGAGCAGTACTTC. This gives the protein CSARATSGGAHEQYF.

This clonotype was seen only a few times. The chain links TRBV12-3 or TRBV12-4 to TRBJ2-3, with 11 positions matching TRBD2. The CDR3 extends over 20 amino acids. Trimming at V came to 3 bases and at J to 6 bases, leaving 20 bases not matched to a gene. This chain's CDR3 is CASSFLGSGGATQNADTQYF. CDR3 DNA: TGTGCCAGCAGTTTTCTTGGTAGCGGGGGGGCCACTCAAAATGCCGATACGCAGTATTTT.

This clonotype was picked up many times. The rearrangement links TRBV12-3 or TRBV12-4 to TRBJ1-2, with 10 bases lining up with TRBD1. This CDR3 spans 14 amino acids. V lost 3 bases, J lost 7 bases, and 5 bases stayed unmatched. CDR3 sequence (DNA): TGTGCCAGCAGTTTCGGGACAGGGGTTATTGGCTACACCTTC. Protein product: CASSFGTGVIGYTF.